The present T cell receptor beta chain was sequenced within a study of blood T cells in healthy people across ages (dated by TCRdb to 2014 to 2015). For the wider study: In model experiments, template switching captured roughly one uniquely barcoded TCR beta cDNA molecule for every two T cells. Age-related changes in TCR beta repertoire diversity were measured in the study by deep sequencing normalized with unique cDNA molecular identifiers. Four age groups were formed from the donors: young (average approximately 16 years), middle-aged (approximately 40), aged (around 68) and long-lived (less than 85). To avoid experimental bias, donors of different ages were distributed randomly across sequencing lanes. The study analyzed two additional independent replicas of 1 million unique cDNA reads from the same blood draw for two donors, one aged 18 to 30 and one aged 80 or older.

The full study reports these points: Because the CMV infection status of the donors was unknown, age-related changes in expanded clonotypes may potentially have been confounded. A strong correlation was found between observed TCR beta diversity and the percentage of naive T cells measured by flow cytometry. The long-lived group showed more naive CD4+ T cells, fewer expanded clones and increased TCR diversity than the aged group, suggesting age selection. As age increased, observed TCR beta diversity per million T cells dropped in a roughly linear way, and a significant reduction was already evident by age roughly 40. Bulk unsorted PBMC profiling prevented conclusive comparison of naive and antigen-experienced compartments. Total diversity estimates from one million sequenced T cells were considered lower bounds and underestimates.

Donors were around 37 systemically healthy Caucasian individuals from Russia aged roughly 6 to 100 years. Around 9.7 milliliters of peripheral blood were collected from each donor into EDTA-treated Vacutainer tubes. Ficoll-Paque density-gradient centrifugation was used to isolate PBMCs, with at least 6.5 million per sample. Total RNA was extracted from PBMCs with Trizol reagent, with at least 5.5 micrograms obtained per sample. For every donor, flow cytometry on a PBMC aliquot measured the percentage of naive CD45RAhigh/CD27high T cells. Worth noting for this clonotype: Its specific antigen is unknown. Possible read error: a much larger clone is one base away.

The CDR3 sequence holds 14 residues, the cysteine and phenylalanine included. The only DNA kept is the CDR3, 42 bases in frame from the first base. The junction carries 21 bases between V and J, which are trimmed by 5 bases and 13 bases respectively. CDR1 and CDR2, looked up from the germline V gene (reference sequence), are PRHDT and FYEKMQ. The library was prepared using 5' RACE. TCRdb names Illumina HiSeq 2500 as the instrument used. A second PCR of roughly 7 to 11 cycles was performed with a sample-barcoded 5' primer and a J-beta primer mix. Each TCR beta cDNA molecule received a unique molecular identifier from a template-switch 5' adaptor carrying 12 random nucleotides. Each sample yielded at least 2.5 million CDR3-containing paired-end reads. First-strand cDNA was synthesized from all RNA with the Mint cDNA synthesis kit, primed by a TRBC-specific oligonucleotide. After uracil-DNA glycosylase treatment, a first 18-cycle PCR used universal primers M1SS and BC2_uni_R on all cDNA. As for the original processing: Each sample was normalized by randomly selecting 1 million high-quality reads, each carrying a distinct molecular identifier. Reads sharing molecular identifiers were discarded rather than binned into consensus sequences. MiTCR, set to a Q25 quality threshold and the strictest error-elimination algorithm, was used for CDR3 identification, clonotype clustering and error correction. Lower-bound total TCR beta diversity was estimated with a nonparametric unseen species model using Euler transformation. TCRdb itself trimmed the public reads at Q25 with fastp, ran MiXCR and retained productive beta chains. Every entry covers one CDR3 protein and lists the most common genes and DNA from its rows. TCRdb, rather than the study authors, made the V and J calls. The sample table shows 650,000 to 1,000,000 distinct CDR3 sequences, and around 34% are seen once. The biggest ten clones account for around 13% of the sample.

The receptor comes from a man aged 18 to 30 in good health. Material for sequencing was blood. Here the chain combines TRBV13 and TRBJ2-1; tentative D gene TRBD2, with 5 bases matching. This receptor carries the CDR3 CASSRTSVQETQFF. The nucleotide sequence reads TGTGCCAGCAGCCGAACTAGTGTCCAAGAGACCCAGTTCTTC.